A single T cell receptor beta chain is shown here with its context. Its target is unknown. A much larger clone sits a single nucleotide away, making a read error possible. This CDR3 region has 10 residues. The entry originates in a study of T cell repertoires in cytomegalovirus infection. Findings and limits, study-wide: CMV-specific HLA-C-restricted TCR beta clonotypes dominated the ex vivo response.

TCRdb redid the calling of the reads with MiXCR, one entry per CDR3 protein. The sample lists about 740,000 distinct CDR3 sequences, 35% occurring once. The chain uses TRBV12-3 or TRBV12-4 and TRBJ1-2; D gene ambiguous. Specimen: PBMCs. The TCR originated in a human donor in good health (CMV status not recorded). Some clones in this sample may be carry-over from other donors' samples. The CDR3 sequence is CSSSPGGYTF. CDR3 bases: TGTTCCAGCAGTCCCGGGGGCTACACCTTC.